This T cell receptor (beta chain) was recorded in a study of patients and donors after allogeneic stem cell transplantation (dated by TCRdb to the early 2020s). Library preparation used RT-PCR. For sequencing, a NextSeq 550 was employed. The public reads were run again by TCRdb, first through fastp at Q25 and then through MiXCR, and only productive beta chains were kept. Rows merge per CDR3 protein into single entries with the most common DNA and genes. This sample gives roughly 1,900 distinct CDR3 sequences in total; 1.5% to 2% of them show up just once. Approximately 6% of the sample rests with the top ten. The sample holds a few counts of this clonotype. Its antigen remains undetermined. Base qualities are not recorded, but no much larger clone differs from it by a single base. From its cysteine to its phenylalanine, the CDR3 spans 14 amino acids. The only DNA kept is the CDR3, 42 bases in frame from the first base. Relative to germline, V is 6 bases shorter and J is 2 bases shorter, with 12 bases between their ends.

The chain couples TRBV12-3 or TRBV12-4 to TRBJ2-3; a weak D assignment points to TRBD2 (5 bases agree). The sequencing sample was made of blood, either unsorted or a sorted T cell fraction (not recorded which). This TCR came from a human donor who was either an allogeneic HSCT recipient or a stem cell or donor lymphocyte infusion donor (not recorded which). It is not recorded whose cells these are; they may come from a transplant donor. The sequence in DNA is TGTGCCAGCAGGACCCGCGGGTTCACAGATACGCAGTATTTT. This codes for CASRTRGFTDTQYF.